This T cell receptor (beta chain) was recovered during a study of T cells in women clearing cervical HPV infection (dated by TCRdb to about 2018). Looking at the study overall: Cases were 20 to 25 women with histologically confirmed HPV16-related CIN3 or worse, including 2 invasive cancers. In the parent cohort, some 10,000 women aged 18 or older were enrolled in Guanacaste, Costa Rica, during about 1992 to 1994 and were followed for seven years. Five blinded duplicates per group were added as quality controls, giving some 60 samples: 50 or so participants and 10 replicates. For cases, the median interval between lesion detection and blood sampling was around 150 days, with an interquartile range of about 85 to 210 days. Cases had a median age of around 34 years compared with roughly 41 for controls, and baseline characteristics showed no significant differences between the groups. Cases and controls were matched on age within five years and on year of sample collection. Since HLA typing was available for only a few women, HLA type could not be ruled out as a confounder. Blood from cases was collected at the visit where the lesion was first found, while blood from controls was collected once the infection could no longer be detected. The controls were about 25 women whose single incident HPV16 infection cleared within 12 months with no development of precancer or cancer. This exploratory proof-of-principle case-control study, nested within the Guanacaste HPV Natural History Study in Costa Rica, compared TCR repertoires among women with different cervical HPV16 outcomes.

Summary of the overall study and its limitations: Because T-cell numbers per sample were unknown, differences in richness could reflect varying T-cell content rather than repertoire biology. TCR repertoire richness was significantly higher in CIN3+ cases than in controls across sequencing depths, while evenness did not differ. Random forest classifiers combining richness and V gene abundances distinguished cases from controls with an estimated AUC of 0.83. Because of the cross-sectional design, the study could not determine whether the associations came before infection or resulted from infection, and neither effector/memory subsets nor HPV-specific T cells were isolated. Lower TRBV6-7 relative abundance was observed in cases than in controls (roughly 0.12% versus 0.15%; Bonferroni P = 0.0008).

Every participant had a single incident cervical HPV16 infection, and prevalent HPV16 infections were excluded. Cervical HPV DNA was detected with MY09/MY11 PCR, and genotyping was done by dot-blot hybridization. Fifteen mL of heparinized blood were centrifuged, and the buffy coat was split into aliquots, frozen at -30 degrees C, and then kept at -80 degrees C. QIAGEN kits were used to extract genomic DNA from buffy coat specimens. From a lookup of the germline V gene, CDR1 and CDR2 are SGHTA and FQGNSA. V and J are truncated by 5 bases and 6 bases respectively, leaving an intervening sequence of 11 bases. The CDR3 runs 13 residues from the cysteine to the phenylalanine. Sequencing covers 30 bases of the CDR3, shown here with the frame starting at base 1. With respect to this clone: Its antigen remains undetermined. The observed sequence ends 3 residues before the CDR3 terminus, with the missing tail filled in from the germline J gene.

Using the immunoSEQ assay, multiplex PCR amplified TCR beta CDR3 regions from an average of approximately 1,200 ng of genomic DNA per sample. To correct primer bias, the assay used a complete synthetic TCR repertoire to set an amplification baseline. Amplicons were sequenced on the Illumina platform. In the source study's methods: Sequences were error-corrected by clustering with frequency ratios and a modified nearest-neighbor algorithm and were then analyzed in the immunoSEQ Analyzer with IMGT gene definitions. At each rarefaction depth, TCR richness and evenness were averaged across 20 rarefaction repeats, and samples with fewer sequences than that depth were excluded. Wilcoxon rank sum tests with FDR correction were used to compare V, D and J gene relative abundances between the groups. Blinded duplicates gave an intraclass correlation of about 96% for TCR richness and an average of 76.4% across over 55 gene segments. Here the immuneACCESS table is served through TCRdb, limited to in-frame sequences with V and J called. Missing clones are a known gap in these copies; in checked studies unresolved V genes cover under half, and the rest lacks a known reason. From that table come the V and J calls and clone size; the DNA was used to work out D and trimming. The table for this sample shows roughly 22,000 clones. The top ten hold 3.3% of the sample.

This sequence uses TRBV7-2 and TRBJ2-1; a tentative D call is TRBD1 (5 bases match). The sequence derives from a woman aged 18 to 75 with a cervical HPV16 infection that either progressed to CIN3+ or cleared (not recorded which). The sequencing sample was made of blood buffy coat. CDR3 bases read: TGTGCCAGCAGCGGACAATTGGGCAATGAG. This yields the protein CASSGQLGNE. The full-length CDR3 reads as CASSGQLGNEQFF.